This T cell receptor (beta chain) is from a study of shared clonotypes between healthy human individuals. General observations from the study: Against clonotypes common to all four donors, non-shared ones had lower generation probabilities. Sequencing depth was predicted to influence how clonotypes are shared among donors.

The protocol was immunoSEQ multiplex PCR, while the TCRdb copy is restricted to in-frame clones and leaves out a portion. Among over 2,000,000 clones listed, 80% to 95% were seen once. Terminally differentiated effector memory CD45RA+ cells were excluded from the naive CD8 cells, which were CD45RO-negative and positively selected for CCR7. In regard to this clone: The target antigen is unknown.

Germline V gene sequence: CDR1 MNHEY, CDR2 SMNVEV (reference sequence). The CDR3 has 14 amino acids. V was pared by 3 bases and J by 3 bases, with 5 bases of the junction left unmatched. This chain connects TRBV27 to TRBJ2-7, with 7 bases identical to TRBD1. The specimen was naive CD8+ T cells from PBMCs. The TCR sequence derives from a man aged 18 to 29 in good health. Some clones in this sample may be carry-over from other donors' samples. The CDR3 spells CASSFRDRYYEQYF. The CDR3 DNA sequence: TGTGCCAGCAGTTTCCGGGACAGATACTACGAGCAGTACTTC.